Below, 15 T cell receptor beta chains from the same sample are listed, as sequenced in a study of T-cell reconstitution after alpha-beta-depleted transplantation in children. The authors prepared the TCRbeta library with unique molecular identifiers. TCRdb re-called the PCR reads through MiXCR, storing one row per CDR3 protein. The data contain approximately 350,000 distinct CDR3 sequences, about 14% of them singletons. Sequencing was performed on PBMCs, taken from the stem cell graft. The receptors were gathered from a human donor who donated a stem cell graft to a child with Fanconi anemia.

This clonotype was found a few times. The chain combines TRBV20-1 with TRBJ2-5; D not certain. The CDR3 is made up of 14 amino acids. V lost 0 bases, J lost 2 bases, and 10 bases lay in between. Germline assignment: CDR1 DFQATT and CDR2 SNEGSKA (reference sequence). In nucleotides, the CDR3 is TGCAGTGCTAGAGATGTAAGGGTTCAAGAGACCCAGTACTTC. It yields the protein CSARDVRVQETQYF.

In this sample, this clonotype turned up a few times. The chain uses TRBV9 and TRBJ2-1; the match to TRBD2 covers 14 bases. Per germline, CDR1 SGDLS and CDR2 YYNGEE. The CDR3 is 15 residues long. The J segment lost 7 bases and the V segment lost 3 bases, leaving 3 bases of the junction unmatched. CDR3 coding DNA: TGTGCCAGCAGCGCGGGACTAGCGGGAGTTAATGAGCAGTTCTTC. This translates into CASSAGLAGVNEQFF.

This clonotype was detected a few times. The V call is TRBV20-1, the J call TRBJ1-1, with D perhaps TRBD1 (5 bases). This CDR3 spans 18 amino acids. The ends were cut back, 1 base at V and 3 bases at J, with 24 bases in the middle. CDR1 DFQATT and CDR2 SNEGSKA come from the germline V gene (reference sequence). The CDR3 region is CSARGPTSGTLGDTEAFF. The CDR3 DNA reads TGCAGTGCTAGAGGTCCAACGAGCGGGACCCTGGGAGACACTGAAGCTTTCTTT.

This clonotype has ten or more counts. The chain combines TRBV20-1 with TRBJ1-1, with TRBD1 matching over 7 bases. V gave up 2 bases and J gave up 0 bases; unmatched junction bases: 3. Germline loops: CDR1 DFQATT, CDR2 SNEGSKA (reference sequence). There are 14 residues in the CDR3. The CDR3 nucleotides are TGCAGTGCTAGAAGACAGGGCATGAACACTGAAGCTTTCTTT. Protein product: CSARRQGMNTEAFF.

This clonotype has at least ten counts. V usage is TRBV5-1 and J usage is TRBJ2-1; 11 bases are shared with TRBD2. The CDR3 has 18 residues. With 0 bases clipped from V and 3 bases from J, the junction kept 8 bases outside the gene matches. Germline V gene lookup returns CDR1 SGHRS and CDR2 YFSETQ. The CDR3 sequence is CASSLVPTSGGVYNEQFF. The CDR3 DNA follows: TGCGCCAGCAGCTTGGTCCCCACTAGCGGGGGAGTCTACAATGAGCAGTTCTTC. Drawing the rest from reference TRBV5-1 and TRBJ2-1, the complete variable domain is KAGVTQTPRYLIKTRGQQVTLSCSPISGHRSVSWYQQTPGQGLQFLFEYFSETQRNKGNFPGRFSGRQFSNSRSEMNVSTLELGDSALYLCASSLVPTSGGVYNEQFFGPGTRLTVL.

This clonotype occurred many times. CDR3 region: CASSVTGGVEGYTF. The DNA for the CDR3 is TGTGCCAGCAGCGTTACAGGGGGCGTGGAAGGCTACACCTTC. The rearrangement uses TRBV9 and TRBJ1-2; the match to TRBD1 covers 9 bases. Germline V lookup: CDR1 SGDLS, CDR2 YYNGEE. V lost 2 bases and J lost 8; bases outside the gene matches: 7. The CDR3 is 14 residues long.

The chain combines TRBV4-2 with TRBJ2-1; maybe TRBD2 (6 bases). V lost 8 bases and J 8 bases, leaving 16 bases between the germline ends. Germline V lookup: CDR1 LGHNA, CDR2 YNFKEQ. This CDR3 is 13 amino acids long. CDR3 coding DNA: TGTGCCAGCCGGAGGGTCTTGGGGGATGAGCAGTTCTTC. Translation gives CASRRVLGDEQFF.

The chain links TRBV20-1 to TRBJ2-7, with 9 bases fitting TRBD1. V trimming: 5 bases; J trimming: 3 bases; junction bases outside the gene matches: 5. CDR1 is DFQATT, CDR2 SNEGSKA, per germline (reference sequence). The CDR3 has 13 residues. The CDR3 nucleotides are TGCAGTGCTCCCGGGACAGGGCGCTACGAGCAGTACGTC. Translation gives CSAPGTGRYEQYV.

The rearrangement links TRBV5-1 to TRBJ2-7; D is uncertain. This CDR3 region has 13 residues. Looked up from germline, CDR1 is SGHRS and CDR2 is YFSETQ. V gave up 2 bases and J gave up 2 bases, with 8 bases separating them. The CDR3 here is CASSFDGTYEQYV. DNA for the CDR3: TGCGCCAGCAGCTTTGACGGAACCTACGAGCAGTACGTC.

V gene TRBV6-2 or TRBV6-3 combines with J gene TRBJ2-2, with unresolved D. The CDR3 runs 18 residues. Trimming took 0 bases from V and 0 from J, leaving 14 bases between them. Germline V lookup: CDR1 MNHEY, CDR2 SVGEGT. CDR3 DNA sequence: TGTGCCAGCAGTTACTCGCTCGTTGAATGGTCGAACACCGGGGAGCTGTTTTTT. This translates into CASSYSLVEWSNTGELFF.

The J gene is TRBJ2-2, the V gene TRBV20-1; no reliable D call. The length of the CDR3 is 16 residues. From germline, CDR1 is DFQATT and CDR2 SNEGSKA (reference sequence). Trimming removed 3 bases from V and 5 bases from J, with 19 bases in between. The CDR3 bases are TGCAGTGCTAGCGCTTTAGGAGATCTTGGAACCGGGGAGCTGTTTTTT. Its translation is CSASALGDLGTGELFF.

This clonotype was counted at least ten times. The rearrangement uses TRBV7-2 and TRBJ2-1; tentatively, D is TRBD1 or TRBD2 (6 bases each). Trimming pared 5 bases from V and 7 bases from J, leaving 18 bases between. This CDR3 is built from 15 residues. Germline V lookup: CDR1 SGHTA, CDR2 FQGNSA. DNA for the CDR3: TGTGCCAGCAGCCCCCAAACGGCGGGGACAAATGAGCAGTTCTTC. It translates to CASSPQTAGTNEQFF.

The J gene is TRBJ1-1, the V gene TRBV20-1, with D possibly being TRBD1 (6 bases). The V and J ends lost 6 bases and 4 bases respectively, with 15 bases between them. From germline, CDR1 is DFQATT and CDR2 SNEGSKA (reference sequence). This CDR3 contains 13 residues. CDR3 DNA sequence: TGCAGTGCAATCGCAGACAGGCTCACTGAAGCTTTCTTT. Residues: CSAIADRLTEAFF.

Only a few counts were recorded for this clonotype. This chain connects TRBV7-9 to TRBJ2-7; 11 positions match TRBD1. This CDR3 is 14 amino acids long. The J segment lost 5 bases and the V segment lost 3 bases, leaving 3 bases of the junction unmatched. Germline V gives CDR1 SEHNR, CDR2 FQNEAQ (reference sequence). In DNA, the CDR3 is TGTGCCAGCAGCTTGGGACAGGGGGATGACGAGCAGTACGTC. Translating it yields CASSLGQGDDEQYV.

This clonotype was observed a handful of times. The chain links TRBV20-1 to TRBJ2-2, with 8 bases fitting TRBD2. The germline V gene has CDR1 DFQATT and CDR2 SNEGSKA (reference sequence). V lost 5 bases and J lost 1; bases outside the gene matches: 6. The CDR3 has 15 amino acids. The CDR3 nucleotides read TGCAGTGCTCCCTTAAGCGGGGGGAACACCGGGGAGCTGTTTTTT. It specifies CSAPLSGGNTGELFF.